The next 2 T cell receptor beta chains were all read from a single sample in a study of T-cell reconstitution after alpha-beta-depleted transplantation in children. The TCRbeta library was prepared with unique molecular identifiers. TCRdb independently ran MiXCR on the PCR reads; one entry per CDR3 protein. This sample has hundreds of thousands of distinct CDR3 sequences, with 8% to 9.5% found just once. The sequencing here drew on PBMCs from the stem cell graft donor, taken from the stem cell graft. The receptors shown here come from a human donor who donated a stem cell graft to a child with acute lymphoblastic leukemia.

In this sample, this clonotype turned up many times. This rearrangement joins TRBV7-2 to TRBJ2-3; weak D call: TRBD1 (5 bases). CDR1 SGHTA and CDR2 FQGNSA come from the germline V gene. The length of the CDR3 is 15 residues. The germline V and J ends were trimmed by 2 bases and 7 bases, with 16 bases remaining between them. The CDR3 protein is CASSLQTEAGYTQYF. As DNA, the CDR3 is TGTGCCAGCAGCTTACAGACAGAGGCTGGTTATACGCAGTATTTT.

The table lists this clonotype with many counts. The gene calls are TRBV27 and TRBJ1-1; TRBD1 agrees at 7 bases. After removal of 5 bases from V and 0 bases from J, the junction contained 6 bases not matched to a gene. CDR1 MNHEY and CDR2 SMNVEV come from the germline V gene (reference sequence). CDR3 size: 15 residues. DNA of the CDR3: TGTGCCAGCAGTCCCCTGACAGGGATGAACACTGAAGCTTTCTTT. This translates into CASSPLTGMNTEAFF.